This T cell receptor (beta chain) was profiled in a study of cytomegalovirus exposure and HLA in healthy donors. In the study overall: HLA-typed donors were the source of approximately 85 million unique TCRs, which an early data release held.

Germline V CDR1 and CDR2: MGHRA, YSYEKL. This CDR3 contains 16 residues. Trimming left V 0 bases short and J 4 bases short, with 12 bases between. Healthy bone marrow donors made up the cohort. On this clone: Its antigen is as yet unknown.

The PCR ran on 60 Vbeta and 13 Jbeta primers. The protocol was immunoSEQ multiplex PCR, while the TCRdb copy is restricted to in-frame clones and leaves out a portion. Counted here are about 140,000 clones, approximately 70% occurring once; the ten biggest clones make up approximately 1.8%. Study-level findings and limits: Prediction of most subjects' HLA-A and HLA-B alleles by TCR beta sequences was reportedly accurate.

The sequence came from a woman aged 25 to 45 in good health and CMV-seronegative. This chain connects TRBV4-1 to TRBJ2-2, with D unclear. The sequencing sample was made of PBMCs. CDR3 DNA sequence: TGCGCCAGCAGCCAAGATCCGATACTGGTCACCGGGGAGCTGTTTTTT. Its protein is CASSQDPILVTGELFF.